A single sample gave rise to the 15 T cell receptor beta chains below, sequenced in a study of technical replicates of blood from four donors. Here immunoSEQ multiplex PCR was the method, and the copy in TCRdb shows in-frame clones only, minus some. The sample includes about 88,000 clones, 95% of them seen just once. Sequences were obtained from T cells isolated from PBMCs. These receptors were collected from a human donor in good health.

The chain uses TRBV9 and TRBJ2-1; TRBD2 matches 9 bases. The CDR3 sequence is 15 residues long. J lost 8 bases, V lost 2 bases, and 8 bases had no gene match. Germline V lookup: CDR1 SGDLS, CDR2 YYNGEE. This CDR3 reads CASSVGVAGEYEQFF. CDR3 nucleotide sequence: TGTGCCAGCAGCGTGGGTGTAGCGGGAGAGTATGAGCAGTTCTTC.

V gene TRBV4-1 combines with J gene TRBJ2-3; 8 bases match TRBD1. Per the germline V gene, CDR1 is MGHRA and CDR2 is YSYEKL. The CDR3 loop spans 15 amino acids. The trim removed 3 bases at V and 3 bases at J, leaving 5 bases unmatched. CDR3 sequence (DNA): TGCGCCAGCAGCCACGACAGGGGTGGGACAGATACGCAGTATTTT. This translates into CASSHDRGGTDTQYF.

The chain combines TRBV27 with TRBJ2-7, with TRBD2 matching over 9 bases. After removal of 6 bases from V and 2 bases from J, the junction contained 2 bases not matched to a gene. The CDR3 runs 13 residues. The germline CDR1 and CDR2 sequences are MNHEY and SMNVEV (reference sequence). Here the CDR3 reads CASRGGRAYEQYF. The CDR3 DNA sequence: TGTGCCAGCAGGGGCGGGAGGGCCTACGAGCAGTACTTC.

This clone was seen a handful of times. J is TRBJ1-1 and V is TRBV6-5; D may be TRBD1 (6 bases). Looked up from germline, CDR1 is MNHEY and CDR2 is SVGAGI. Trimming stripped 6 bases from V and 7 bases from J, with 9 bases between. The CDR3 is 11 residues long. Here the CDR3 DNA reads TGTGCCAGCAGGCAGGGGTTTGAAGCTTTCTTT. Translating gives CASRQGFEAFF.

CDR3 sequence (DNA): TGTGCCAGCAGCTCAGGACGCCGGGGGAACACTGAAGCTTTCTTT. It encodes CASSSGRRGNTEAFF. The rearrangement links TRBV13 to TRBJ1-1; D gene unclear. The CDR3 consists of 15 residues. Trimming cost V 4 bases and J 1 base, with 13 bases left between them. CDR1 PRHDT and CDR2 FYEKMQ come from the germline V gene (reference sequence).

The chain is built from TRBV27 and TRBJ2-7; tentative D call: TRBD1 (5 bases). Germline CDR1 reads MNHEY; CDR2 reads SMNVEV (reference sequence). CDR3 length: 16 amino acids. V lost 0 bases and J 4 bases, leaving 16 bases between the germline ends. In DNA, the CDR3 is TGTGCCAGCAGTTTATCGTGGGGCGCCTCCATTTACGAGCAGTACTTC. This encodes CASSLSWGASIYEQYF.

V gene TRBV6-6 combines with J gene TRBJ2-7; D is unclear. There are 13 residues in the CDR3. CDR1 and CDR2 from the germline V gene are MNHNY and SVGAGI (reference sequence). The V end was cut by 0 bases, the J end by 2 bases, with 5 bases between. CDR3 DNA sequence: TGTGCCAGCAGTTACTCTCTAGCCTACGAGCAGTACTTC. This sequence encodes CASSYSLAYEQYF.

The chain is built from TRBV5-4 and TRBJ1-2; possible D gene TRBD1, 5 bases. The germline V and J ends were trimmed by 2 bases and 4 bases, with 15 bases remaining between them. The CDR3 is 15 amino acids. Per the germline V gene, CDR1 is SGHNT and CDR2 is YYREEE (reference sequence). DNA of the CDR3: TGTGCCAGCAGCTTCGATATAGACGGGGGCTATGGCTACACCTTC. This encodes CASSFDIDGGYGYTF.

This CDR3 reads CASRNRGRYDRPSNQPQHF. For the CDR3, the DNA is TGTGCCAGTAGAAACAGGGGTCGCTACGACCGTCCTAGCAATCAGCCCCAGCATTTT. V gene TRBV19 combines with J gene TRBJ1-5; 7 bases are shared with TRBD1. V lost 6 bases to trimming and J lost 0 bases; unmatched junction nucleotides: 17. The CDR3 runs 19 residues. Per germline, CDR1 LNHDA and CDR2 SQIVND (reference sequence). Looking up the rest from reference TRBV19 and TRBJ1-5 gives the full variable domain: DGGITQSPKYLFRKEGQNVTLSCEQNLNHDAMYWYRQDPGQGLRLIYYSQIVNDFQKGDIAEGYSVSREKKESFPLTVTSAQKNPTAFYLCASRNRGRYDRPSNQPQHFGDGTRLSIL.

The chain employs TRBV19 and TRBJ1-5; no reliable D call. There are 13 residues in the CDR3. Germline values: CDR1 LNHDA, CDR2 SQIVND (reference sequence). V was trimmed by 3 bases and J by 11 bases, leaving 14 bases between them. The CDR3 spells CASSIGQAQSQHF. CDR3 coding DNA: TGTGCCAGTAGTATTGGGCAGGCCCAGTCCCAGCATTTT.

The chain links TRBV5-1 to TRBJ2-6; D might be TRBD2 (5 bases). CDR1 is SGHRS and CDR2 is YFSETQ in the germline V gene. CDR3 size: 19 residues. The V and J ends lost 0 bases and 2 bases respectively, with 18 bases between them. The CDR3 sequence is CASSLEGWSGRAGANVLTF. The CDR3 bases are TGCGCCAGCAGCTTGGAGGGCTGGTCGGGAAGAGCTGGGGCCAACGTCCTGACTTTC.

J is TRBJ2-7 and V is TRBV5-1; 8 bases agree with TRBD1. Looked up from germline, CDR1 is SGHRS and CDR2 is YFSETQ. V was pared by 3 bases and J by 3 bases, with 5 bases of the junction left unmatched. The CDR3 is made up of 14 amino acids. The CDR3 sequence: CASSSVQGGYEQYF. The CDR3 DNA follows: TGCGCCAGCAGCTCCGTACAGGGGGGCTACGAGCAGTACTTC.

This sequence joins TRBV6-5 and TRBJ1-3, with D tentatively TRBD1 (6 bases). The V and J ends lost 4 bases and 4 bases respectively, with 8 bases between them. CDR3 length equals 13 residues. Germline-derived CDR1 and CDR2 are MNHEY and SVGAGI. DNA for the CDR3: TGTGCCAGCAGTTTCGGGACAGGAAACACCATATATTTT. This encodes CASSFGTGNTIYF.

The chain employs TRBV2 and TRBJ2-3, with 11 nucleotides matching TRBD2. CDR1 SNHLY and CDR2 FYNNEI come from the germline V gene. The CDR3 runs to 18 residues. J lost 2 bases, V lost 4 bases, and 11 bases had no gene match. CDR3 in DNA: TGTGCCAGCAGTGCCGGGACTAGCGGAGATAAATACACAGATACGCAGTATTTT. Translating gives CASSAGTSGDKYTDTQYF.

The chain has TRBV27 and TRBJ2-7; TRBD2 aligns across 13 bases. This CDR3 is built from 15 residues. Germline assignment: CDR1 MNHEY and CDR2 SMNVEV (reference sequence). V lost 5 bases, J lost 7 bases, and 8 bases stayed unmatched. CDR3 sequence (DNA): TGTGCCAGCAGTCCCTCGACTAGCGGGAGGTTAGAGCAGTACTTC. Translation: CASSPSTSGRLEQYF.